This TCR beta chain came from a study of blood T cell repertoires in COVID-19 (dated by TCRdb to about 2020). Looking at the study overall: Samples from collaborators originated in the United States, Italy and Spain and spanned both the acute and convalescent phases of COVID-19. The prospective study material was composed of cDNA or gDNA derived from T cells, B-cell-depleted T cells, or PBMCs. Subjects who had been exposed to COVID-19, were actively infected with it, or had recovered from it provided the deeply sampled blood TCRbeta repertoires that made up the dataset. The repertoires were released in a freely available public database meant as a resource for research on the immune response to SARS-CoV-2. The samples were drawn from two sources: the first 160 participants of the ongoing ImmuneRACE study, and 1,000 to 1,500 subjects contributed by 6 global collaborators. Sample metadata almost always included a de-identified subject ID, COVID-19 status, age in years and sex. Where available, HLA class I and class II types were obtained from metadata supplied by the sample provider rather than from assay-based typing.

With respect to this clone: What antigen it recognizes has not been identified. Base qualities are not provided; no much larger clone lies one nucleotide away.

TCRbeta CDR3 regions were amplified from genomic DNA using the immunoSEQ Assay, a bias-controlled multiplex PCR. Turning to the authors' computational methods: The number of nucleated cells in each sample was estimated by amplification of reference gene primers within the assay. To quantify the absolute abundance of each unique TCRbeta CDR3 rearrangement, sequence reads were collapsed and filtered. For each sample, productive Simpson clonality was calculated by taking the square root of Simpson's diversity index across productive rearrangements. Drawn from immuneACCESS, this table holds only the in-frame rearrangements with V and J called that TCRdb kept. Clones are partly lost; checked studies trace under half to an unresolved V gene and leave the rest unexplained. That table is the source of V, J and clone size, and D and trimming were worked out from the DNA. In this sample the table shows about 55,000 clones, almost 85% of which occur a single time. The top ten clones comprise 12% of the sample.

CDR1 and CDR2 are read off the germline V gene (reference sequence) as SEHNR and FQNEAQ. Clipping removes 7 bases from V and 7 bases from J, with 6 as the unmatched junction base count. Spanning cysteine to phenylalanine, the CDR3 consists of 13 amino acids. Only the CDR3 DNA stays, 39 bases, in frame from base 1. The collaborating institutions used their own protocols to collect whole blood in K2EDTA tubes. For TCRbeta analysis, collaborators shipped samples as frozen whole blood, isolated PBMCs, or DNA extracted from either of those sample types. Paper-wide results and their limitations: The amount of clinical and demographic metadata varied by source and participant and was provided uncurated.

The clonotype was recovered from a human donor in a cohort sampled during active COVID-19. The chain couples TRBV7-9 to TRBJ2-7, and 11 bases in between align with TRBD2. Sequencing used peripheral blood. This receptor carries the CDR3 CASKLAGVREQYF. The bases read TGTGCCAGCAAACTAGCGGGAGTACGGGAGCAGTACTTC.